These 24 T cell receptor beta chains were all obtained from the same sample, sequenced in a study of cytomegalovirus exposure and HLA in healthy donors. Researchers ran the PCR with 60 Vbeta and 13 Jbeta primers. This table comes from immunoSEQ multiplex PCR, and its TCRdb copy is limited to in-frame clones, with some not included. The sample holds around 140,000 clones, around 80% seen once. Sequencing was done on a sample of PBMCs. Source of these receptors: a woman aged 18 to 35 in good health and CMV-seronegative.

The rearrangement links TRBV5-1 to TRBJ2-7; maybe TRBD1 (5 bases). The ends were cut back, 3 bases at V and 2 bases at J, with 9 bases in the middle. Germline V CDR1 and CDR2: SGHRS, YFSETQ. The CDR3 loop spans 13 amino acids. CDR3 coding DNA: TGCGCCAGCAGCTCAGGGTTTACCTACGAGCAGTACTTC. It yields the protein CASSSGFTYEQYF.

The chain is built from TRBV6-1 and TRBJ2-5; the D gene is possibly TRBD1 (5 bases). V lost 1 base and J lost 5, with 11 bases in between. Looked up from germline, CDR1 is MNHNS and CDR2 is SASEGT. The CDR3 length is 14 residues. CDR3 in DNA: TGTGCCAGCAGTGAAGGGCAAGGGGCGGAGACCCAGTACTTC. Its translation: CASSEGQGAETQYF.

The chain carries TRBV19 and TRBJ1-5, with 8 bases identical to TRBD1. CDR3 size: 15 residues. CDR1 and CDR2 (germline): LNHDA, SQIVND (reference sequence). With 4 bases clipped from V and 2 bases from J, the junction kept 4 bases outside the gene matches. CDR3 bases: TGTGCCAGTAGTAAGACAGGGGAAGGCAATCAGCCCCAGCATTTT. Residues: CASSKTGEGNQPQHF.

This clone has just a few counts. The J gene is TRBJ2-7, the V gene TRBV5-1, with 9 bases aligning to TRBD2. Per germline, CDR1 SGHRS and CDR2 YFSETQ. The V gene end was trimmed by 4 bases and the J gene end by 3 bases; junction bases not matched to a gene: 5. The CDR3 is made up of 14 amino acids. The CDR3 sequence is CASSVAGADYEQYF. CDR3 nucleotides: TGCGCCAGCAGCGTAGCGGGAGCAGACTACGAGCAGTACTTC.

The rearrangement uses TRBV7-2 and TRBJ2-1, with a weak D call TRBD2 (5 bases). V was pared by 0 bases and J by 15 bases, with 12 bases between. In germline, CDR1 is SGHTA, CDR2 FQGNSA. This CDR3 is built from 12 residues. In DNA, the CDR3 is TGTGCCAGCAGCTTAGCGAGGTGGGAGTGGTTCTTC. It is translated as CASSLARWEWFF.

The chain recombines TRBV10-1 with TRBJ2-7, with a tentative D call TRBD2 (5 bases). Looked up from germline, CDR1 is WNHNN and CDR2 is SYGVQD (reference sequence). V lost 6 bases and J 2 bases, leaving 11 bases between the germline ends. The CDR3 totals 13 residues. The CDR3 loop reads CASSLDSTYEQYF. As DNA, the CDR3 is TGCGCCAGCAGCTTGGACTCCACCTACGAGCAGTACTTC.

This clone was observed a handful of times. This rearrangement joins TRBV5-1 to TRBJ2-5; TRBD2 matches at 9 bases. V shed 7 bases and J 0 bases; nucleotides not matched to a gene: 7. The length of the CDR3 is 15 residues. Germline-derived CDR1 and CDR2 are SGHRS and YFSETQ. The CDR3 bases are TGCGCCAGCGGACCTAGCGGGACGTACCAAGAGACCCAGTACTTC. Protein: CASGPSGTYQETQYF.

This clone turned up a few times. The rearrangement uses TRBV30 and TRBJ1-1; 7 nucleotides match TRBD1. The V gene's germline CDR1 is GTSNPN and CDR2 SVGIG (reference sequence). V shed 3 bases, J shed 5 bases, and the junction held 6 bases outside the gene matches. This CDR3 is built from 13 residues. The CDR3 sequence: CAWRAGGGTEAFF. The CDR3 DNA reads as TGTGCCTGGAGGGCAGGGGGAGGTACTGAAGCTTTCTTT.

The V and J genes are TRBV7-8 and TRBJ1-5; D unclear. Trimming removed 3 bases from V and 9 bases from J, with 12 bases in between. Looked up from germline, CDR1 is SGHVS and CDR2 is FQNEAQ. The CDR3 contains 13 residues. The CDR3 DNA follows: TGTGCCAGCAGCTTGCAACGTCCCGGGCCCCAGCATTTT. It translates to CASSLQRPGPQHF.

V usage is TRBV21-1 and J usage is TRBJ1-1; TRBD1 is the table's D call, not checked against the DNA. TRBV21-1 is a listed pseudogene. This CDR3 region has 16 residues. The CDR3 bases are TGTGCCAGCAGGTACCGACAGGGGGTTTTGAACACTGAAGCTTTCTTT. It yields the protein CASRYRQGVLNTEAFF.

The table lists this clone with a few counts. The gene calls are TRBV5-1 and TRBJ2-1; D is ambiguous. Looked up from germline, CDR1 is SGHRS and CDR2 is YFSETQ. Trimming removed 0 bases from V and 2 bases from J, with 12 bases in between. The CDR3 is 16 amino acids. In nucleotides, the CDR3 is TGCGCCAGCAGCTTGGCGAGCGACCCTACCTACAATGAGCAGTTCTTC. Residues: CASSLASDPTYNEQFF.

This chain links TRBV19 with TRBJ1-3; D uncertain. The germline V and J ends were trimmed by 4 bases and 4 bases, with 14 bases remaining between them. Per germline, CDR1 LNHDA and CDR2 SQIVND (reference sequence). The CDR3 spans 15 residues. CDR3 bases: TGTGCCAGTAGTAGACCAGCGACGGTCGGAAACACCATATATTTT. It translates to CASSRPATVGNTIYF.

This chain connects TRBV13 to TRBJ1-1; TRBD1 might be the D (6 bases). Germline V gives CDR1 PRHDT, CDR2 FYEKMQ (reference sequence). V was cut by 6 bases and J by 5 bases, with 31 bases left in between. CDR3 length: 19 residues. CDR3 bases: TGTGCCAGCAGTCTGAGACCCAGGGGCCCCGAGGTAAGGAGAACTGAAGCTTTCTTT. This sequence encodes CASSLRPRGPEVRRTEAFF. Using reference TRBV13 and TRBJ1-1 for the parts outside the CDR3, the full variable domain is AAGVIQSPRHLIKEKRETATLKCYPIPRHDTVYWYQQGPGQDPQFLISFYEKMQSDKGSIPDRFSAQQFSDYHSELNMSSLELGDSALYFCASSLRPRGPEVRRTEAFFGQGTRLTVV.

The chain carries TRBV10-2 and TRBJ2-2, with 14 positions matching TRBD2. Germline V gives CDR1 WSHSY, CDR2 SAAADI. The CDR3 runs to 18 residues. With V trimmed by 9 bases and J by 3 bases, 12 bases remained unmatched. The CDR3 DNA sequence: TGCGCCAGTTTACCGGGACTAGCGGGAGTAGGGTACACCGGGGAGCTGTTTTTT. Encoded protein: CASLPGLAGVGYTGELFF.

The V gene is TRBV2, the J gene TRBJ1-3, with 9 bases identical to TRBD1. With 3 bases clipped from V and 1 base from J, the junction kept 16 bases outside the gene matches. The CDR3 length is 20 residues. In germline, CDR1 is SNHLY, CDR2 FYNNEI. The CDR3 bases are TGTGCCAGCAGTGATAGTGGTTTTACAGGGGGCGCATTTTCTGGAAACACCATATATTTT. The encoded protein is CASSDSGFTGGAFSGNTIYF.

The chain couples TRBV29-1 to TRBJ1-2, with D perhaps matching TRBD1 (6 bases). Germline V gene data show CDR1 as SQVTM and CDR2 as ANQGSEA. Deletions cut 3 bases from V and 2 bases from J, with 13 bases between. This CDR3 comprises 14 residues. The CDR3, as DNA: TGCAGCGTTGAGCGGGGGGACAAGAACTATGGCTACACCTTC. Translated: CSVERGDKNYGYTF.

V usage is TRBV4-1 and J usage is TRBJ2-1; no definite D call. Trimming shortened V by 0 bases and J by 0 bases, and 9 bases separated the two germline ends. CDR1 is MGHRA and CDR2 is YSYEKL in the germline V gene. The CDR3 has 16 residues. The CDR3 nucleotides are TGCGCCAGCAGCCAAGAAGGTACTATCTCCTACAATGAGCAGTTCTTC. It encodes CASSQEGTISYNEQFF.

The chain employs TRBV7-2 and TRBJ2-1; D remains ambiguous. V was trimmed by 0 bases and J by 0 bases, leaving 6 bases between them. The CDR3 runs to 15 residues. Looked up from germline, CDR1 is SGHTA and CDR2 is FQGNSA. The CDR3 spells CASSLAPSSYNEQFF. CDR3 in DNA: TGTGCCAGCAGCTTAGCCCCGAGCTCCTACAATGAGCAGTTCTTC. The full variable domain, its missing parts supplied by reference TRBV7-2 and TRBJ2-1, is GAGVSQSPSNKVTEKGKDVELRCDPISGHTALYWYRQSLGQGLEFLIYFQGNSAPDKSGLPSDRFSAERTGGSVSTLTIQRTQQEDSAVYLCASSLAPSSYNEQFFGPGTRLTVL.

The CDR3 bases are TGTGCCAGCTCTCTGTACGGGGGGAGCGCACAAGCCAAAAACATTCAGTACTTC. Translating gives CASSLYGGSAQAKNIQYF. This rearrangement joins TRBV18 to TRBJ2-4; 7 bases agree with TRBD2. Germline loops: CDR1 KGHSH, CDR2 LQKENI. V was clipped by 6 bases and J by 0 bases; unmatched bases: 14. The CDR3 is 18 residues long.

This chain links TRBV5-1 with TRBJ2-1; 11 bases map to TRBD2. The germline gives CDR1 SGHRS, CDR2 YFSETQ. The trim removed 2 bases at V and 10 bases at J, leaving 8 bases unmatched. This CDR3 is 15 amino acids long. Here the CDR3 DNA reads TGCGCCAGCAGCTTTACTAGCGGGAGCTTCAGGGAGCAGTTCTTC. Translation gives CASSFTSGSFREQFF.

The chain has TRBV11-2 and TRBJ2-7; D is undetermined. CDR3 size: 13 residues. The germline V gene encodes CDR1 SGHAT and CDR2 FQNNGV. Trimming cost V 1 base and J 6 bases, with 10 bases left between them. CDR3 loop: CASSLAGSAEQYF. CDR3 DNA: TGTGCCAGCAGCTTAGCCGGGTCCGCCGAGCAGTACTTC. Drawing the rest from reference TRBV11-2 and TRBJ2-7, the complete variable domain is EAGVAQSPRYKIIEKRQSVAFWCNPISGHATLYWYQQILGQGPKLLIQFQNNGVVDDSQLPKDRFSAERLKGVDSTLKIQPAKLEDSAVYLCASSLAGSAEQYFGPGTRLTVT.

The table lists this clone with a few counts. The chain recombines TRBV4-1 with TRBJ1-1; D unresolved. V lost 9 bases, J lost 3 bases, and 17 bases lay in between. This CDR3 region has 14 residues. Germline V lookup: CDR1 MGHRA, CDR2 YSYEKL. Written as DNA, the CDR3 is TGCGCCAGAGCATGCTATCCGCGTTACACTGAAGCTTTCTTT. This sequence encodes CARACYPRYTEAFF.

The chain joins TRBV5-1 to TRBJ2-7; 9 bases align to TRBD2. Germline assignment: CDR1 SGHRS and CDR2 YFSETQ. V was clipped by 4 bases and J by 0 bases; unmatched bases: 5. CDR3 length: 15 amino acids. CDR3 region: CASSPGSGSSYEQYF. The CDR3 coding sequence is TGCGCCAGCAGCCCAGGTAGCGGGAGCTCCTACGAGCAGTACTTC.

V usage is TRBV10-3 and J usage is TRBJ2-7, with 10 bases matching TRBD2. Germline V CDR1 and CDR2: ENHRY, SYGVKD. There are 18 residues in the CDR3. V shed 0 bases and J 4 bases; nucleotides not matched to a gene: 12. This CDR3 reads CAISESISGRSIPYEQYF. CDR3 in DNA: TGTGCCATCAGTGAGTCGATTAGCGGGAGGTCCATCCCTTACGAGCAGTACTTC.